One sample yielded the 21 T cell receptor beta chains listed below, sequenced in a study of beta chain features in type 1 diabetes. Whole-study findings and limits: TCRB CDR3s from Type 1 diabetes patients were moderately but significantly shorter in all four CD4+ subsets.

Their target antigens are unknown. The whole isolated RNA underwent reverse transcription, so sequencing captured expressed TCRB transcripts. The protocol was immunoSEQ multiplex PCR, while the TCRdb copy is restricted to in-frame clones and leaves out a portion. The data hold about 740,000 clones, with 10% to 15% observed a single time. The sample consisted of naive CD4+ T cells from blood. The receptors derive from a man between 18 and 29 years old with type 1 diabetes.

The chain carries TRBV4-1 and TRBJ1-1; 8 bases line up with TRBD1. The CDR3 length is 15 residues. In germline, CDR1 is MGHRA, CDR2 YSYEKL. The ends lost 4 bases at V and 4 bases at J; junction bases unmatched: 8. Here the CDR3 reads CASSPGQGRVTEAFF. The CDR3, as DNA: TGCGCCAGCAGCCCCGGACAGGGACGAGTCACTGAAGCTTTCTTT.

The CDR3 DNA reads as TGTGCCAGCAGCGCTAGGACAGGGATGGAGACCCAGTACTTC. This encodes CASSARTGMETQYF. The chain has TRBV9 and TRBJ2-5; 8 bases map to TRBD1. With V trimmed by 3 bases and J by 5 bases, 6 bases remained unmatched. CDR3 length: 14 residues. The V gene's germline CDR1 is SGDLS and CDR2 YYNGEE.

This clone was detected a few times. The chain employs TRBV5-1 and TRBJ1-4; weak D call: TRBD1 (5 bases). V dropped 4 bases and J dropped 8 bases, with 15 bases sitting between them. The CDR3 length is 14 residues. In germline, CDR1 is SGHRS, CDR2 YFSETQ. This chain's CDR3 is CASSGGRTPEKLFF. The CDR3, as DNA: TGCGCCAGCAGCGGGGGTCGGACACCCGAAAAACTGTTTTTT. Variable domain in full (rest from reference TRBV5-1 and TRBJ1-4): KAGVTQTPRYLIKTRGQQVTLSCSPISGHRSVSWYQQTPGQGLQFLFEYFSETQRNKGNFPGRFSGRQFSNSRSEMNVSTLELGDSALYLCASSGGRTPEKLFFGSGTQLSVL.

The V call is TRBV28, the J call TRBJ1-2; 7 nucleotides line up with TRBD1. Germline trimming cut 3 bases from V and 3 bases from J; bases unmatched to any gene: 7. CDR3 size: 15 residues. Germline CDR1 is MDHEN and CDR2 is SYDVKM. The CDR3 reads CASSFAFDRDYGYTF. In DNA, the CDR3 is TGTGCCAGCAGTTTCGCCTTCGACAGGGACTATGGCTACACCTTC.

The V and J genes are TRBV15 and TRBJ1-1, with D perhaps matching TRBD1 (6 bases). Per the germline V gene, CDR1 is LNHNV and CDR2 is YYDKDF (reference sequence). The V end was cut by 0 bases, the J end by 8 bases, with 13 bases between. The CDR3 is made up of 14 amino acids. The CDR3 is CATSREHRDLEAFF. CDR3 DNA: TGTGCCACCAGCAGAGAACACAGGGACTTGGAAGCTTTCTTT.

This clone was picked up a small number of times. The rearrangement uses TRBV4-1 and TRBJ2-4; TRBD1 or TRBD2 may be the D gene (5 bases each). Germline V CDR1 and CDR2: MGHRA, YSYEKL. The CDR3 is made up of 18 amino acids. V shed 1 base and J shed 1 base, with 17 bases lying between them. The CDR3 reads CASSQGGPTGDAKNIQYF. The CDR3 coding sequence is TGCGCCAGCAGCCAAGGGGGACCCACCGGGGATGCCAAAAACATTCAGTACTTC.

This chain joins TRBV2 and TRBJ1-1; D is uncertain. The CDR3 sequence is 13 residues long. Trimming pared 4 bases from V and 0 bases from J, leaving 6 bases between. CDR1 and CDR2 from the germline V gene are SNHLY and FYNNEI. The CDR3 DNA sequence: TGTGCCAGCAGTGTGGCAGTGAACACTGAAGCTTTCTTT. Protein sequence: CASSVAVNTEAFF.

CDR3 sequence reads: CSARDTDQPQHF. The CDR3 coding sequence is TGCAGCGCCCGGGACACTGATCAGCCCCAGCATTTT. V usage is TRBV29-1 and J usage is TRBJ1-5; perhaps TRBD1 as D (6 bases). The CDR3 extends over 12 amino acids. V gave up 7 bases and J gave up 5 bases, with 12 bases separating them. CDR1 is SQVTM, CDR2 ANQGSEA, per germline.

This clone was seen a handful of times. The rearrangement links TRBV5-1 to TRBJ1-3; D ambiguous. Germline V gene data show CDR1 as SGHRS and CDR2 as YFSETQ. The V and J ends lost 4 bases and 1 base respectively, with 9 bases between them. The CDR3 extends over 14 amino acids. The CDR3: CASSATSSGNTIYF. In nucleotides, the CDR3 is TGCGCCAGCAGCGCGACATCTTCTGGAAACACCATATATTTT.

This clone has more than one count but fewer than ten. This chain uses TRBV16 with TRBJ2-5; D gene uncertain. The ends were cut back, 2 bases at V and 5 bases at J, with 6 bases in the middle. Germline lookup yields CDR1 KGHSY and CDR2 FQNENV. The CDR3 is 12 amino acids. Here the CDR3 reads CASSQGFETQYF. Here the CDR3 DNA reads TGTGCCAGCAGCCAAGGTTTTGAGACCCAGTACTTC.

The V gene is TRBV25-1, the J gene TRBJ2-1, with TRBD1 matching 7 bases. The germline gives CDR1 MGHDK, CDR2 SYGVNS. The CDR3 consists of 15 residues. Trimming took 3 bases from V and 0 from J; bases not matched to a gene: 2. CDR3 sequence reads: CASSETGYSYNEQFF. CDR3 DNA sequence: TGTGCCAGCAGTGAGACAGGGTACTCCTACAATGAGCAGTTCTTC.

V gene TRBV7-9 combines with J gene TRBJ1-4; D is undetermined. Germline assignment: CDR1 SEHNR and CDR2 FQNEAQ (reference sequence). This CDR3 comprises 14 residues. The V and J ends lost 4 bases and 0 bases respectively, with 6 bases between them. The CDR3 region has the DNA TGTGCCAGCAGCTCGGAAGCAACTAATGAAAAACTGTTTTTT. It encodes CASSSEATNEKLFF. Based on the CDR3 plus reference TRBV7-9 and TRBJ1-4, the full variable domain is DTGVSQNPRHKITKRGQNVTFRCDPISEHNRLYWYRQTLGQGPEFLTYFQNEAQLEKSRLLSDRFSAERPKGSFSTLEIQRTEQGDSAMYLCASSSEATNEKLFFGSGTQLSVL.

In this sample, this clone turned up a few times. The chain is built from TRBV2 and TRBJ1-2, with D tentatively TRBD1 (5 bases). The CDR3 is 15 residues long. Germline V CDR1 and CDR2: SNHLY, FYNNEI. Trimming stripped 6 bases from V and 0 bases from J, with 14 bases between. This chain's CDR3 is CASSLGTGPNYGYTF. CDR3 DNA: TGTGCCAGCAGCCTCGGGACGGGACCTAACTATGGCTACACCTTC. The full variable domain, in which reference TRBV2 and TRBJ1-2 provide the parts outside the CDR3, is EPEVTQTPSHQVTQMGQEVILRCVPISNHLYFYWYRQILGQKVEFLVSFYNNEISEKSEIFDDQFSVERPDGSNFTLKIRSTKLEDSAMYFCASSLGTGPNYGYTFGSGTRLTVV.

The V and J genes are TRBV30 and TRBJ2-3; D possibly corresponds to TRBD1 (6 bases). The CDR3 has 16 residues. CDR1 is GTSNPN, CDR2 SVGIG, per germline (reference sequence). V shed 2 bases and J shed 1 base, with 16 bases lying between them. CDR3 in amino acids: CAWSPHGGWGTDTQYF. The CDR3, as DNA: TGTGCCTGGAGTCCACATGGGGGCTGGGGCACAGATACGCAGTATTTT.

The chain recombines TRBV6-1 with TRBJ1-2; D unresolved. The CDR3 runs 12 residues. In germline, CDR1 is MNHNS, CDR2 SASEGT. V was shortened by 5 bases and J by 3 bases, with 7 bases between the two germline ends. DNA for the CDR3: TGTGCCAGCAGTCCAGTCTACTATGGCTACACCTTC. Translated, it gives CASSPVYYGYTF.

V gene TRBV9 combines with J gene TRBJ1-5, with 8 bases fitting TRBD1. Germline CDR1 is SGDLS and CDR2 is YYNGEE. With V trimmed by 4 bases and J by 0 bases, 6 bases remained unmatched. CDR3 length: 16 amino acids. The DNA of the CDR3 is TGTGCCAGCAGCAGAGGGACAGGCTCTAGCAATCAGCCCCAGCATTTT. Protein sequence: CASSRGTGSSNQPQHF.

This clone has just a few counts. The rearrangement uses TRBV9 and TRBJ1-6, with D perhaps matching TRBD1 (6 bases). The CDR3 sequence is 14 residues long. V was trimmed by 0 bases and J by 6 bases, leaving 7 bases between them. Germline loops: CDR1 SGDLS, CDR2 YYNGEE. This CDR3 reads CASSVDRANSPLHF. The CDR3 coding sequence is TGTGCCAGCAGCGTAGACAGGGCTAATTCACCCCTCCACTTT.

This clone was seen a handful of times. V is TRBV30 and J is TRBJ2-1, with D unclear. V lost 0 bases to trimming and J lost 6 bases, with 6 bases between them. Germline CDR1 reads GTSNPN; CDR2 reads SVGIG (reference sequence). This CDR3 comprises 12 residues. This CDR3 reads CAWSVHGNEQFF. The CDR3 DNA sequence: TGTGCCTGGAGTGTACACGGCAATGAGCAGTTCTTC.

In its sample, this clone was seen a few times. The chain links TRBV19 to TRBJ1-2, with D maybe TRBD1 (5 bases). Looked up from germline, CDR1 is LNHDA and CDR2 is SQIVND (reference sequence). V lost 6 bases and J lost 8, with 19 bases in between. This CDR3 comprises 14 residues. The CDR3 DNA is TGTGCCAGTAGCACTGATCCCAACAGGTTCGGCTACACCTTC. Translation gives CASSTDPNRFGYTF.

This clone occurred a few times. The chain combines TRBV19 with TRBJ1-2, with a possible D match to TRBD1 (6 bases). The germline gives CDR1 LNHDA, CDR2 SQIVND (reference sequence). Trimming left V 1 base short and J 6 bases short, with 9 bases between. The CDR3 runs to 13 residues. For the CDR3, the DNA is TGTGCCAGTAGTATAGGGGGGGCTAATGGCTACACCTTC. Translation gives CASSIGGANGYTF. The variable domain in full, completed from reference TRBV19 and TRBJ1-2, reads DGGITQSPKYLFRKEGQNVTLSCEQNLNHDAMYWYRQDPGQGLRLIYYSQIVNDFQKGDIAEGYSVSREKKESFPLTVTSAQKNPTAFYLCASSIGGANGYTFGSGTRLTVV.

The CDR3 region has the DNA TGCGCCAGCAGCTGGGACAGGGGATCCTACGAGCAGTACTTC. Translated: CASSWDRGSYEQYF. The chain is built from TRBV4-1 and TRBJ2-7; 10 bases are a match to TRBD1. This CDR3 has 14 residues. V was pared by 5 bases and J by 1 base, with 2 bases of the junction left unmatched. Germline V CDR1 and CDR2: MGHRA, YSYEKL.